The 22 T cell receptor beta chains below come from one sample, sequenced in a study of blood T cell repertoires in COVID-19. Using immunoSEQ multiplex PCR, the repertoire was profiled, and TCRdb retains in-frame clones only, with some absent. The table shows some 240,000 clones, with 84% occurring only once. What was sequenced was peripheral blood. The receptors originated from a woman aged 40 to 50 who had recovered from COVID-19.

V usage is TRBV3-1 (or the pseudogene TRBV3-2) and J usage is TRBJ1-1, with D perhaps matching TRBD1 (5 bases). The CDR3 totals 15 residues. CDR1 and CDR2 from the germline V gene are LGHDT and YNNKEL (reference sequence). V gave up 1 base and J gave up 1 base, with 10 bases separating them. CDR3 amino acids: CASSQGVRENTEAFF. The DNA for the CDR3 is TGTGCCAGCAGCCAAGGTGTCAGGGAGAACACTGAAGCTTTCTTT.

The chain links TRBV4-3 to TRBJ1-2; D is undetermined. This CDR3 contains 14 residues. Germline CDR1 and CDR2: LGHNA and YSLEER. V lost 4 bases to trimming and J lost 0 bases, with 9 bases between them. Here the CDR3 reads CASSREITNYGYTF. The DNA of the CDR3 is TGCGCCAGCAGCCGCGAAATTACTAACTATGGCTACACCTTC.

This clone was seen a handful of times. CDR3: CASSFRDSENTQYF. The DNA for the CDR3 is TGTGCCAGCAGCTTCCGGGACTCAGAAAATACGCAGTATTTT. The chain is built from TRBV9 and TRBJ2-3, with D possibly TRBD2 on 6 matching bases. The CDR3 runs to 14 residues. V dropped 4 bases and J dropped 7 bases, with 16 bases sitting between them. Germline CDR1 SGDLS, CDR2 YYNGEE. The variable domain in full, completed from reference TRBV9 and TRBJ2-3, reads DSGVTQTPKHLITATGQRVTLRCSPRSGDLSVYWYQQSLDQGLQFLIQYYNGEERAKGNILERFSAQQFPDLHSELNLSSLELGDSALYFCASSFRDSENTQYFGPGTRLTVL.

The CDR3 is CASSSISPTTGEQFF. The CDR3 DNA follows: TGCGCCAGCAGCTCAATTTCACCAACCACAGGTGAGCAGTTCTTC. The chain joins TRBV5-1 to TRBJ2-1, with D tentatively TRBD1 (5 bases). CDR1 is SGHRS, CDR2 YFSETQ, per germline. The CDR3 contains 15 residues. V lost 3 bases and J lost 9, with 19 bases in between.

This clone was picked up a small number of times. The chain has TRBV9 and TRBJ2-5; 9 positions match TRBD2. The V gene end was trimmed by 4 bases and the J gene end by 3 bases; junction bases not matched to a gene: 10. The CDR3 runs to 16 residues. CDR1 is SGDLS, CDR2 YYNGEE, per germline. This CDR3 is CASSLGWRGGEETQYF. CDR3 DNA sequence: TGTGCCAGCAGCCTGGGATGGCGGGGGGGCGAAGAGACCCAGTACTTC.

The CDR3 DNA reads TGTGCCAGCAGTCCAGACAGCAACATTCAGTACTTC. Translating it yields CASSPDSNIQYF. The chain is built from TRBV6-5 and TRBJ2-4; a possible D gene is TRBD1 (5 bases). Trimming removed 5 bases from V and 7 bases from J, with 9 bases in between. Germline-derived CDR1 and CDR2 are MNHEY and SVGAGI. This CDR3 spans 12 amino acids.

The chain couples TRBV2 to TRBJ2-3; 9 nucleotides align to TRBD2. CDR1 and CDR2 (germline): SNHLY, FYNNEI. V dropped 9 bases and J dropped 0; count of bases not matched to a gene: 4. The CDR3 is made up of 14 amino acids. The CDR3 DNA reads as TGTGCCAGGACTAGCGGACCTAGCACAGATACGCAGTATTTT. Its translation: CARTSGPSTDTQYF. Looking up the rest from reference TRBV2 and TRBJ2-3 gives the full variable domain: EPEVTQTPSHQVTQMGQEVILRCVPISNHLYFYWYRQILGQKVEFLVSFYNNEISEKSEIFDDQFSVERPDGSNFTLKIRSTKLEDSAMYFCARTSGPSTDTQYFGPGTRLTVL.

V usage is TRBV7-2 and J usage is TRBJ2-7, with D tentatively TRBD2 (5 bases). The V gene lost 1 base and the J gene lost 3 bases, with 13 bases spanning the gap. Germline CDR1 is SGHTA and CDR2 is FQGNSA. The CDR3 runs 15 residues. The CDR3 protein is CASSLVAAGHYEQYF. In nucleotides, the CDR3 is TGTGCCAGCAGCTTAGTCGCGGCGGGCCACTACGAGCAGTACTTC.

This clone was seen once. V gene TRBV6-1 combines with J gene TRBJ1-4; possibly TRBD1 for D (6 bases). CDR3 length: 14 amino acids. CDR1 and CDR2 (germline): MNHNS, SASEGT. Trimming removed 3 bases from V and 4 bases from J, with 9 bases in between. CDR3 sequence: CASSDRGHNEKLFF. The CDR3 region has the DNA TGTGCCAGCAGTGACAGGGGCCATAATGAAAAACTGTTTTTT.

The chain joins TRBV10-3 to TRBJ2-7, with unresolved D. V was cut by 11 bases and J by 1 base, with 18 bases left in between. The CDR3 consists of 14 residues. Germline V lookup: CDR1 ENHRY, CDR2 SYGVKD. The CDR3 is CASATLAGSYEQYF. CDR3 nucleotide sequence: TGTGCCTCCGCTACCTTGGCAGGATCCTACGAGCAGTACTTC.

This clone has a single count. V and J are TRBV5-1 and TRBJ2-3; 8 positions agree with TRBD2. Germline trimming cut 4 bases from V and 1 base from J; bases unmatched to any gene: 2. The CDR3 has 14 residues. Germline CDR1 and CDR2: SGHRS and YFSETQ. CDR3 DNA: TGCGCCAGCAGCGTGACTAGCGGCACAGATACGCAGTATTTT. Residues: CASSVTSGTDTQYF.

The chain uses TRBV19 and TRBJ1-5; 8 bases match TRBD1. The CDR3 extends over 16 amino acids. Germline values: CDR1 LNHDA, CDR2 SQIVND (reference sequence). The J segment lost 7 bases and the V segment lost 2 bases, leaving 10 bases of the junction unmatched. The CDR3 reads CASSIYETGVRQPQHF. CDR3 nucleotide sequence: TGTGCCAGTAGTATATATGAGACAGGGGTTCGACAGCCCCAGCATTTT.

V is TRBV6-6 and J is TRBJ1-3; D not certain. V was pared by 3 bases and J by 0 bases, with 12 bases between. The length of the CDR3 is 16 residues. Looked up from germline, CDR1 is MNHNY and CDR2 is SVGAGI (reference sequence). The CDR3 region is CASSYRTASSGNTIYF. CDR3 coding DNA: TGTGCCAGCAGTTATAGGACTGCTAGCTCTGGAAACACCATATATTTT.

CDR3 amino acids: CASSDGSGIIHEQFF. The CDR3 DNA sequence: TGCGCCAGCAGTGATGGGTCGGGTATCATTCATGAGCAGTTCTTC. The chain couples TRBV10-2 to TRBJ2-1; no firm D call. Germline CDR1 WSHSY, CDR2 SAAADI. The CDR3 has 15 residues. The germline V and J ends were trimmed by 3 bases and 8 bases, with 17 bases remaining between them.

In DNA, the CDR3 is TGCGCCAGCAGCACGGGACTAGCGGTCCCTCGCCAAGAGACCCAGTACTTC. Protein product: CASSTGLAVPRQETQYF. V and J are TRBV5-1 and TRBJ2-5; 11 nucleotides line up with TRBD2. Germline CDR1 and CDR2: SGHRS and YFSETQ. The CDR3 runs to 17 residues. V was pared by 4 bases and J by 1 base, with 9 bases of the junction left unmatched.

This clone came up a few times. The chain links TRBV9 to TRBJ1-6, with no clear D. Trimming took 0 bases from V and 5 from J, leaving 6 bases between them. The CDR3 extends over 14 amino acids. Germline CDR1 and CDR2: SGDLS and YYNGEE. The CDR3: CASSVALDNSPLHF. The DNA of the CDR3 is TGTGCCAGCAGCGTAGCCCTAGATAATTCACCCCTCCACTTT. The whole variable domain, filled in from reference TRBV9 and TRBJ1-6, reads DSGVTQTPKHLITATGQRVTLRCSPRSGDLSVYWYQQSLDQGLQFLIQYYNGEERAKGNILERFSAQQFPDLHSELNLSSLELGDSALYFCASSVALDNSPLHFGNGTRLTVT.

This chain links TRBV3-1 (or the pseudogene TRBV3-2) with TRBJ2-5; 10 bases align to TRBD2. Per the germline V gene, CDR1 is LGHDT and CDR2 is YNNKEL (reference sequence). V was pared by 5 bases and J by 5 bases, with 2 bases of the junction left unmatched. This CDR3 comprises 13 residues. The CDR3 protein is CASSTGLAETQYF. In DNA, the CDR3 is TGTGCCAGCAGCACGGGACTAGCGGAGACCCAGTACTTC.

This clone was seen only once. V and J are TRBV27 and TRBJ2-2; TRBD2 matches 9 bases. J gave up 8 bases and V 5 bases, and 9 bases lay outside the gene matches. Germline V lookup: CDR1 MNHEY, CDR2 SMNVEV (reference sequence). The CDR3 runs to 15 residues. The CDR3 region is CASSIIAGVGGELFF. The CDR3 nucleotides read TGTGCCAGCAGTATAATAGCGGGGGTAGGAGGGGAGCTGTTTTTT.

The CDR3 coding sequence is TGTGCCAGCAGCCGGGACAGGGGGACCTACAATGAGCAGTTCTTC. It specifies CASSRDRGTYNEQFF. The chain joins TRBV7-8 to TRBJ2-1; 11 positions match TRBD1. CDR3 size: 15 residues. CDR1 is SGHVS, CDR2 FQNEAQ, per germline. Trimming cost V 5 bases and J 2 bases; bases outside gene matches: 2.

With respect to this clone: Additional DNA sequences in this sample encode the identical CDR3. The genes are TRBV3-1 (or the pseudogene TRBV3-2) and TRBJ1-1; D unclear. Germline CDR1 and CDR2: LGHDT and YNNKEL (reference sequence). The CDR3 consists of 14 residues. Trimming shortened V by 3 bases and J by 4 bases, and 12 bases separated the two germline ends. The CDR3 here is CASSQRGRGTEAFF. Here the CDR3 DNA reads TGTGCCAGCAGCCAGAGAGGGCGGGGCACTGAAGCTTTCTTT.

The chain uses TRBV30 and TRBJ1-2; D is unresolved. CDR1 GTSNPN and CDR2 SVGIG come from the germline V gene (reference sequence). The V end was cut by 7 bases, the J end by 11 bases, with 8 bases between. The CDR3 sequence is 8 residues long. The CDR3 nucleotides are TGTGCCTTCGAGATATACACCTTC. Amino acids: CAFEIYTF.

CDR3 bases: TGTGCCAGCTCACCCATCCCTAGCCTCCACACCGGGGAGCTGTTTTTT. Translation: CASSPIPSLHTGELFF. The chain combines TRBV18 with TRBJ2-2; a possible D gene is TRBD2 (5 bases). The germline V gene encodes CDR1 KGHSH and CDR2 LQKENI. This CDR3 has 16 amino acids. Between the trimmed V and J ends, which lost 3 bases and 3 bases, there was a span of 14 bases.